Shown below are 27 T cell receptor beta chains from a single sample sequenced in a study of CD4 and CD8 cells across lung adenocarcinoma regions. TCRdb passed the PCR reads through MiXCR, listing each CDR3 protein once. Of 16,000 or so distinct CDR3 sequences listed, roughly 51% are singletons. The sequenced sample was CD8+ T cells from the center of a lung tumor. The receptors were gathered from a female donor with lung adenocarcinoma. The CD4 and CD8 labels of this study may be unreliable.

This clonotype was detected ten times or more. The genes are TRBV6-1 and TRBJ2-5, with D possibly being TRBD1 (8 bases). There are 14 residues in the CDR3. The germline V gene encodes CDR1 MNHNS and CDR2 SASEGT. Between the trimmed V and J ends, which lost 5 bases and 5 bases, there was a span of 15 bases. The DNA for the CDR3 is TGTGCCAGCAGTCCCCTACAGGGGGGGGAGACCCAGTACTTC. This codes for CASSPLQGGETQYF.

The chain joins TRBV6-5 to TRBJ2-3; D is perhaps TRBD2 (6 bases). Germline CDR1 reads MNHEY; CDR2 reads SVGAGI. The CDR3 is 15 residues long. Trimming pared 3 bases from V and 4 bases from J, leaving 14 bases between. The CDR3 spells CASSYVAGRADTQYF. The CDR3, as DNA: TGTGCCAGCAGTTATGTTGCGGGACGGGCAGATACGCAGTATTTT.

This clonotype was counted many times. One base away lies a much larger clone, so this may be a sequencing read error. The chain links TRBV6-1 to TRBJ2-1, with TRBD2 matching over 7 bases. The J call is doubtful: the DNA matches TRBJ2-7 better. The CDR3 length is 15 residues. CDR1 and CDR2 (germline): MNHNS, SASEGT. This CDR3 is CASSVLAGSYNEQYF. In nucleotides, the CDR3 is TGTGCCAGCAGTGTCTTAGCGGGCTCCTACAATGAGCAGTACTTC.

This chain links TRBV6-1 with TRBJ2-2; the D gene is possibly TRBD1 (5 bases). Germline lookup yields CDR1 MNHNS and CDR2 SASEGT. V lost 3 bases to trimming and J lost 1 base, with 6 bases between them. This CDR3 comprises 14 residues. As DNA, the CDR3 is TGTGCCAGCAGTGAGCAGGGGAACACCGGGGAGCTGTTTTTT. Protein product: CASSEQGNTGELFF.

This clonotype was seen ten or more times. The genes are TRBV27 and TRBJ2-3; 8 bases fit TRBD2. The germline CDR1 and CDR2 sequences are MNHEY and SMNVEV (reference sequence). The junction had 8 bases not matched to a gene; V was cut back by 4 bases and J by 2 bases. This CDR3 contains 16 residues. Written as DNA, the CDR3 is TGTGCCAGCAGTTCACGAGCGGGGGTAAACACAGATACGCAGTATTTT. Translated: CASSSRAGVNTDTQYF.

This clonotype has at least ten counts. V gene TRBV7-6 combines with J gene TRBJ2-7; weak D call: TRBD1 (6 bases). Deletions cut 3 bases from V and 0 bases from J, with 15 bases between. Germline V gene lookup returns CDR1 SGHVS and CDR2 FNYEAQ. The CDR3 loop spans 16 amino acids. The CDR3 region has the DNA TGTGCCAGCAGCTTTACTACAGGGATTAGCTCCTACGAGCAGTACTTC. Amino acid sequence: CASSFTTGISSYEQYF.

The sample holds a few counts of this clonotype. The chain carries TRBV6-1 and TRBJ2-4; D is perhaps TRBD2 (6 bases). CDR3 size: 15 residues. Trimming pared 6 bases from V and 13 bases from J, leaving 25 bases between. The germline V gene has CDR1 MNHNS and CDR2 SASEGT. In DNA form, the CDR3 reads TGTGCCAGCAGAACTCCGCGGCTAGCGAACAATGAGCAGTACTTC. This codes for CASRTPRLANNEQYF.

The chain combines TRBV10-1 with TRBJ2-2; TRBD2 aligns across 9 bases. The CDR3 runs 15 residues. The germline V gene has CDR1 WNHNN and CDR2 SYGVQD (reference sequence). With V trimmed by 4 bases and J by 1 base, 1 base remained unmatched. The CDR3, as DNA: TGCGCCAGCAGTGCTAGCGGGATGAACACCGGGGAGCTGTTTTTT. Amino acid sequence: CASSASGMNTGELFF.

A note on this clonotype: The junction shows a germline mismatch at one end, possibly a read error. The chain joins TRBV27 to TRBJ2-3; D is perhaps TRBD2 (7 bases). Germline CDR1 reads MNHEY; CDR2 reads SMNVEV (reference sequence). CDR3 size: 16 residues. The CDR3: CASSLTGGSWTETQYF. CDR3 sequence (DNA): TGTGCCAGCAGTCTCACTGGCGGGAGTTGGACAGAGACGCAGTATTTC.

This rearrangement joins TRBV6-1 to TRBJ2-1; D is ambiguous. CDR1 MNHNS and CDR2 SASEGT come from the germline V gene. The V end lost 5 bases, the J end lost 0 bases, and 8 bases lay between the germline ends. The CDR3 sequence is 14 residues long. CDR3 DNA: TGTGCCAGCAGTAAACCCAGCTCCTACAATGAGCAGTTCTTC. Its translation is CASSKPSSYNEQFF.

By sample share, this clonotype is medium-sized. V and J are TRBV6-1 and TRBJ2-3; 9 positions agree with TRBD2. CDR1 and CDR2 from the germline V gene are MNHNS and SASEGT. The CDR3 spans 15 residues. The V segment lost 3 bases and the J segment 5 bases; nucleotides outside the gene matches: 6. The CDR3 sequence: CASSEISGGQDTQYF. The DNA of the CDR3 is TGTGCCAGCAGTGAGATTAGCGGGGGTCAAGATACGCAGTATTTT.

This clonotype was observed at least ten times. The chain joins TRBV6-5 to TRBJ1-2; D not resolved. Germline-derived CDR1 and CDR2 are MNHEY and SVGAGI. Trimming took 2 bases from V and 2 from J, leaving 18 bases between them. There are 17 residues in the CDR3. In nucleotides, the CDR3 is TGTGCCAGCAGTTACGGCCCCGGAGAGGGTCTAAACTATGGCTACACCTTC. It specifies CASSYGPGEGLNYGYTF.

CDR3 sequence reads: CASSEQGAWQPQHF. DNA for the CDR3: TGTGCCAGCAGTGAACAGGGAGCCTGGCAGCCCCAGCATTTT. The V gene is TRBV6-1, the J gene TRBJ1-5, with D possibly matching TRBD1 (5 bases). The CDR3 has 14 residues. V was clipped by 2 bases and J by 7 bases, with 12 bases between them. CDR1 is MNHNS, CDR2 SASEGT, per germline.

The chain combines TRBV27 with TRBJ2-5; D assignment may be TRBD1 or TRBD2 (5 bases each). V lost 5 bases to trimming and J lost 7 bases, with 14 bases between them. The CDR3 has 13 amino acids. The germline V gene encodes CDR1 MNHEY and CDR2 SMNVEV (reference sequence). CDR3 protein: CASSAQGRGTQYF. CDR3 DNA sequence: TGTGCCAGCAGTGCCCAGGGTCGGGGGACCCAGTACTTC.

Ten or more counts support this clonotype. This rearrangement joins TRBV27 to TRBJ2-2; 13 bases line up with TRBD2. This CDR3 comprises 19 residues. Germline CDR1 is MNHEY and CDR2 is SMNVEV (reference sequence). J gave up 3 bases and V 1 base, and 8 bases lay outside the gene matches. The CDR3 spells CASSLWARLAGGYTGELFF. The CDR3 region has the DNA TGTGCCAGCAGTTTATGGGCGAGACTAGCGGGAGGATACACCGGGGAGCTGTTTTTT.

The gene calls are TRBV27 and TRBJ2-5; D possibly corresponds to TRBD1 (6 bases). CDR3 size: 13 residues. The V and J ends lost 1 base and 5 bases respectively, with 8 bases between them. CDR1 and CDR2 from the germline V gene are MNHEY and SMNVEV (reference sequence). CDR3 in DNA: TGTGCCAGCAGTTTATACCAGGGGGAGACCCAGTACTTC. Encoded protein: CASSLYQGETQYF.

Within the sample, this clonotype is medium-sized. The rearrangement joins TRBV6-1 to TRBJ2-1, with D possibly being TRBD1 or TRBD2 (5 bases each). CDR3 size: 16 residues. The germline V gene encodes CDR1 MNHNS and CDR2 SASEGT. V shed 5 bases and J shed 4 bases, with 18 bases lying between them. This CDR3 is CASSKGPSWGYNEQFF. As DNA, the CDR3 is TGTGCCAGCAGTAAAGGACCCTCCTGGGGGTACAATGAGCAGTTCTTC.

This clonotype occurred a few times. The CDR3 nucleotides read TGCAGTGCTAGAGATAATCGTCTAGCGGGGGGGACGAACACCGGGGAGCTGTTTTTT. It encodes CSARDNRLAGGTNTGELFF. This chain joins TRBV20-1 and TRBJ2-2, with 12 nucleotides matching TRBD2. This CDR3 comprises 19 residues. Germline loops: CDR1 DFQATT, CDR2 SNEGSKA (reference sequence). V lost 0 bases to trimming and J lost 0 bases; unmatched junction nucleotides: 8.

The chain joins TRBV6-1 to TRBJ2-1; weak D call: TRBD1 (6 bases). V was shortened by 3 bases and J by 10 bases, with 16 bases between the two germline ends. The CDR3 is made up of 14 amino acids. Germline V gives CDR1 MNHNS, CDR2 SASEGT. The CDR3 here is CASSDLTSTGEQFF. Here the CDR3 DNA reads TGTGCCAGCAGTGACCTTACTAGTACAGGGGAGCAGTTCTTC.

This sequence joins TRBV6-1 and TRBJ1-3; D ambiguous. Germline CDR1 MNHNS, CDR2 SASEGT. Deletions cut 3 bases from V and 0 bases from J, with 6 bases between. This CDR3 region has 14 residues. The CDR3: CASSDDISGNTIYF. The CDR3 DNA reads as TGTGCCAGCAGTGACGACATCTCTGGAAACACCATATATTTT.

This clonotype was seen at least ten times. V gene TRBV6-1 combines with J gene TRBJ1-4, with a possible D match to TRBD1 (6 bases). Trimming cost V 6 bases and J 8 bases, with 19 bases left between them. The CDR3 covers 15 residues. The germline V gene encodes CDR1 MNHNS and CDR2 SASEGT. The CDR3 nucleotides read TGTGCCAGCAGGAAAACAGGGCGTGAGGGAGAAAAACTGTTTTTT. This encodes CASRKTGREGEKLFF.

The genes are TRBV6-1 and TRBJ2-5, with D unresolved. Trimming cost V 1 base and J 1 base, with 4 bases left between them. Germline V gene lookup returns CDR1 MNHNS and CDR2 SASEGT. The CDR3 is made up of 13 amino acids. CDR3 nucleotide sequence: TGTGCCAGCAGTGAAGTTAGCCAAGAGACCCAGTACTTC. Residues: CASSEVSQETQYF.

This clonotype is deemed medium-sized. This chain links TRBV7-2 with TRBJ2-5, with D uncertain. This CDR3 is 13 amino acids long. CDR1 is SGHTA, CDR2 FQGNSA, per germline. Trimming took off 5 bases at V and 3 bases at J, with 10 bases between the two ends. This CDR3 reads CASSTYLEETQYF. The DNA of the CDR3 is TGTGCCAGCAGCACTTACTTGGAAGAGACCCAGTACTTC.

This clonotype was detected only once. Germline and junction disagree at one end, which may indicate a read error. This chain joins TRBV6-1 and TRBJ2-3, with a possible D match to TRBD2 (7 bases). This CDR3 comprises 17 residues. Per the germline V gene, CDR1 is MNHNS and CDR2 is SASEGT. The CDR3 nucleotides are TGTGCCAGCAGTCGGGGGCTAGGGGGAGGGCTGGAAGAGACGCAGTACTTT. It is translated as CASSRGLGGGLEETQYF.

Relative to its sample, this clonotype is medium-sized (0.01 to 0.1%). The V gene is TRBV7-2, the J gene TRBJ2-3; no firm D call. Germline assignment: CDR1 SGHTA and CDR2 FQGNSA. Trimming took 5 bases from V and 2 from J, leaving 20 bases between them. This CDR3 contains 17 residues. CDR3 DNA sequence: TGTGCCAGCAGCCCGACCGGCAGGTTCGACTTCACAGATACGCAGTATTTT. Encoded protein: CASSPTGRFDFTDTQYF.

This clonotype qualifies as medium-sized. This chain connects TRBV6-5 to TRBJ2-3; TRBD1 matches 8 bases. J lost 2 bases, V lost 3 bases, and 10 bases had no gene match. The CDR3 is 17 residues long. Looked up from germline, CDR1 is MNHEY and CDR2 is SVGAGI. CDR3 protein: CASSYTGTGAPTDTQYF. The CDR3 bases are TGTGCCAGCAGTTATACCGGGACAGGAGCCCCCACAGATACGCAGTATTTT.

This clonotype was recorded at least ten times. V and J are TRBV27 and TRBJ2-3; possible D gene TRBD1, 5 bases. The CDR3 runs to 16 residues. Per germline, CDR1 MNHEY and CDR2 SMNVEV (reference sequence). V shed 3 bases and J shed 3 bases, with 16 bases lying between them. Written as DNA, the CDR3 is TGTGCCAGCAGTTTGATGGGGCAGGCAGAGACAGATACGCAGTATTTT. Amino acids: CASSLMGQAETDTQYF.